The sequence of this T cell receptor beta chain was determined in a study of neoadjuvant anti-PD-1 for oral cavity cancer. Germline-derived CDR1 and CDR2 are MNHEY and SMNVEV (reference sequence). This CDR3 is built from 14 residues. After removal of 5 bases from V and 2 bases from J, the junction contained 4 bases not matched to a gene. Libraries were prepared by immunoSEQ multiplex PCR; TCRdb keeps only in-frame clonotypes and omits some of them. The repertoire includes about 23,000 clones, over 35% of them detected once, and 40% sits in the top ten. Time point specified: after neoadjuvant nivolumab, at surgical resection.

The sample here was tumor tissue, taken after nivolumab (anti-PD-1) treatment. This chain connects TRBV27 to TRBJ2-5; 8 bases fit TRBD2. This receptor was obtained from a person aged 35-79 years with oral cavity squamous cell carcinoma. CDR3: CASSKAGVQETQYF. The CDR3 DNA sequence: TGTGCCAGCAGTAAAGCGGGGGTTCAAGAGACCCAGTACTTC.